Listed below are T cell receptor beta chains from one sample, sequenced in a study of blood T cell repertoires in COVID-19. Clones were sequenced by immunoSEQ multiplex PCR, and TCRdb holds only the in-frame ones, with some missing. The table lists 50,000 to 60,000 clones, 83% of them singletons. Sequenced: peripheral blood. These receptors all stem from a man aged 40-55 years with acute or convalescent COVID-19. CDR3s include the opening cysteine and the closing phenylalanine or tryptophan. The order of the fields is V gene, D gene, clone size, J gene, CDR3 DNA, CDR3 protein. D genes are given only for firm matches. Clone size is not always given. Where it is, it says once, few, many or a class for expanded clones.

TRBV19	TRBD2	NA	TRBJ2-1	TGTGCCAGTAGTGCGACTAGCGGGAGGGCCTACAATGAGCAGTTCTTC	CASSATSGRAYNEQFF
TRBV6-1	NA	NA	TRBJ2-3	TGTGCCAGCAGTGAAGAGAAGTTCAGTACGCAGTATTTT	CASSEEKFSTQYF
TRBV29-1	TRBD2	NA	TRBJ2-2	TGCAGCGTTCCGGGACTAGCGACCACCGGGGAGCTGTTTTTT	CSVPGLATTGELFF
TRBV3-1/TRBV3-2	NA	NA	TRBJ2-6	TGTGCCAGCAGCCAAGTACGGGGCTCTGGGGCCAACGTCCTGACTTTC	CASSQVRGSGANVLTF
TRBV15	NA	NA	TRBJ2-7	TGTGCCACCAGCAGAGATAGGACAGTCGAGCAGTACTTC	CATSRDRTVEQYF
TRBV19	NA	NA	TRBJ1-5	TGTGCCAGTAGTATAGACAACGGTTTGCAGCCCCAGCATTTT	CASSIDNGLQPQHF
TRBV5-1	NA	few	TRBJ2-5	TGCGCCAGCAGATTGACAGGCGAAGAGACCCAGTACTTC	CASRLTGEETQYF
TRBV19	TRBD1	medium-sized	TRBJ1-1	TGTGCCAGTAGTACAGGGGGCTGGACTGAAGCTTTCTTT	CASSTGGWTEAFF
TRBV10-1	NA	NA	TRBJ1-4	TGCGCCAGCAGTGAAGGCGGATTTTCAACTAATGAAAAACTGTTTTTT	CASSEGGFSTNEKLFF
TRBV3-1/TRBV3-2	NA	NA	TRBJ1-4	TGTGCCAGCAGCCAAGGGGGCCAGGCTAATGAAAAACTGTTTTTT	CASSQGGQANEKLFF
TRBV9	TRBD2	few	TRBJ2-1	TGTGCCAGCAGCTTTAGCGGGAGCTACAATGAGCAGTTCTTC	CASSFSGSYNEQFF
TRBV6-5	TRBD1	NA	TRBJ1-6	TGTGCCAGCAATTCCGGGACAGGGCCATCACCCCTCCACTTT	CASNSGTGPSPLHF
TRBV6-5	TRBD1	many	TRBJ1-6	TGTGCCAGCAGCCGACAGGGGGCTAATGATTCACCCCTCCACTTT	CASSRQGANDSPLHF
TRBV10-3	NA	NA	TRBJ2-3	TGTGCCATCAGTGAGTCGAACCTGGCCGATACGCAGTATTTT	CAISESNLADTQYF
TRBV6-2/TRBV6-3	NA	few	TRBJ2-1	TGTGCCAGCAGTTTCCTAGTTGAGCAGTTCTTC	CASSFLVEQFF
TRBV7-2	TRBD1	few	TRBJ2-1	TGTGCCAGCAGACCCGGGACAGGGTGGGTTAATGAGCAGTTCTTC	CASRPGTGWVNEQFF
TRBV5-1	TRBD1	NA	TRBJ2-2	TGCGCCAGCAAGGGACAGCCGAAGGGGTTAACCGGGGAGCTGTTTTTT	CASKGQPKGLTGELFF
TRBV5-1	TRBD1	once	TRBJ1-1	TGCGCCAGCAGCTTGGTGTATGGACAGGGGGCTTCAGGGAACACTGAAGCTTTCTTT	CASSLVYGQGASGNTEAFF
TRBV5-6	TRBD1	NA	TRBJ1-1	TGTGCCAGCAGCTTGACAGGGGTTGAAGCTTTCTTT	CASSLTGVEAFF
TRBV15	TRBD2	NA	TRBJ2-5	TGTGCCACCAGCAGAGATAAGGTAGCGGGCCTTTACCAAGAGACCCAGTACTTC	CATSRDKVAGLYQETQYF
TRBV2	NA	NA	TRBJ2-2	TGTGCCAGCAGCCGGGACATATCCGGGGAGCTGTTTTTT	CASSRDISGELFF
TRBV9	TRBD1	NA	TRBJ2-6	TGTGCCAGCAGCGCTCAGGGGGTAGTCTCTGGGGCCAACGTCCTGACTTTC	CASSAQGVVSGANVLTF
TRBV5-1	NA	NA	TRBJ2-5	TGCGCCAGCAGCACGTCTAGCGTGCAAGAGACCCAGTACTTC	CASSTSSVQETQYF
TRBV15	TRBD1	NA	TRBJ1-2	TGTGCCACCAGCTTTTCCGGGACAGCTAACTATGGCTACACCTTC	CATSFSGTANYGYTF
TRBV7-9	TRBD1	NA	TRBJ1-6	TGTGCCAGCAGCTTCGGGACAGTGGGATCACCCCTCCACTTT	CASSFGTVGSPLHF
TRBV7-2	TRBD1	few	TRBJ1-1	TGTGCCAGCAGCTTAGTAAAAGGGGGCGGGAACACTGAAGCTTTCTTT	CASSLVKGGGNTEAFF
TRBV24-1	NA	NA	TRBJ1-2	TGTGCCACCAGTGATTTCGGCGGGACCTATGGCTACACCTTC	CATSDFGGTYGYTF
TRBV27	TRBD2	NA	TRBJ2-1	TGTGCCAGCAGTTCACTTAGCGGGAGTCTATTTACATCCTACAATGAGCAGTTCTTC	CASSSLSGSLFTSYNEQFF
TRBV3-1/TRBV3-2	TRBD2	NA	TRBJ2-2	TGTGCCAGCAGCCAGAGGACTAGCGGGATGACCGGGGAGCTGTTTTTT	CASSQRTSGMTGELFF
TRBV11-3	NA	NA	TRBJ2-4	TGTGCCAGCAGCTCACACCAAACAGGGTTCGACAACATTCAGTACTTC	CASSSHQTGFDNIQYF
TRBV5-1	NA	NA	TRBJ1-6	TGCGCCAGCAGCTTGGGACAGGCTGGGGATTCACCCCTCCACTTT	CASSLGQAGDSPLHF
TRBV10-3	TRBD2	NA	TRBJ2-1	TGTGCCATCAGTGAGTCTGGGACTAGCAGGAATGAGCAGTTCTTC	CAISESGTSRNEQFF
TRBV4-2	NA	NA	TRBJ1-1	TGTGCCAGCAGCCAAGACGGTTTTACTGAAGCTTTCTTT	CASSQDGFTEAFF